These T cell receptor beta chains were read from a single sample in a study of follicular helper T cells after annual influenza vaccination. Measured with immunoSEQ multiplex PCR; TCRdb has only the in-frame clones, and not every one. The profile covers some 15,000 clones, with less than 85% appearing a single time and about 1.3% taken by the ten largest. This specimen consisted of CXCR5+ CD38- circulating T follicular helper cells from blood, obtained 7 days after influenza vaccination. These receptors all come from an adult who received the influenza vaccine. Both conserved end residues are part of each CDR3. Each record gives: clone size, D gene, V gene, J gene, CDR3 protein, CDR3 DNA. D genes are given only for firm matches. Clone size is given for some rows only: seen once, a few or many times, or a class if the clone is expanded.

.	.	TRBV5-1	TRBJ2-1	CASSLETGRALAPANEQFF	TGCGCCAGCAGCTTGGAAACAGGGCGAGCTCTAGCTCCAGCCAATGAGCAGTTCTTC
.	TRBD1	TRBV5-8	TRBJ2-7	CASSLGPGQDSYEQYF	TGTGCCAGCAGCTTGGGCCCGGGACAGGACTCCTACGAGCAGTACTTC
.	.	TRBV7-6	TRBJ2-3	CASSLGVPPDTQYF	TGTGCCAGCAGCTTAGGAGTCCCACCAGATACGCAGTATTTT
.	.	TRBV7-8	TRBJ2-7	CASSGRGTGSYEQYF	TGTGCCAGCAGTGGGAGGGGGACAGGATCTTACGAGCAGTACTTC
.	TRBD1	TRBV12-5	TRBJ2-7	CASGPSGTGYEQYF	TGTGCTAGTGGTCCCTCCGGGACAGGTTACGAGCAGTACTTC
.	TRBD1	TRBV6-1	TRBJ1-5	CASSEAGTERNQPQHF	TGTGCCAGCAGTGAAGCAGGGACAGAACGCAATCAGCCCCAGCATTTT
.	.	TRBV2	TRBJ1-5	CASSEEARRGQPQHF	TGTGCCAGCAGTGAAGAGGCTCGGAGAGGTCAGCCCCAGCATTTT
.	TRBD1	TRBV11-2	TRBJ1-6	CASSMTGTVNSPLHF	TGTGCCAGCAGCATGACAGGGACGGTGAATTCACCCCTCCACTTT
.	TRBD1	TRBV5-5	TRBJ1-5	CASSRTGGNQPQHF	TGTGCCAGCAGCCGGACAGGGGGAAATCAGCCCCAGCATTTT
.	.	TRBV5-5	TRBJ1-5	CASSLVAGTHQPQHF	TGTGCCAGCAGCTTGGTGGCAGGAACCCATCAGCCCCAGCATTTT
.	.	TRBV5-1	TRBJ2-2	CASRRDGELFF	TGCGCCAGCAGGAGGGACGGGGAGCTGTTTTTT
few	.	TRBV27	TRBJ2-7	CASSPHGQGPAYEQYF	TGTGCCAGCAGTCCCCATGGGCAGGGGCCGGCCTACGAGCAGTACTTC
.	.	TRBV25-1	TRBJ2-5	CASSGRVGGETQYF	TGTGCCAGCAGTGGCAGGGTCGGGGGAGAGACCCAGTACTTC
.	.	TRBV5-1	TRBJ2-3	CASSVTGTSTDTQYF	TGCGCCAGCAGCGTAACCGGGACAAGCACAGATACGCAGTATTTT
.	TRBD2	TRBV7-3	TRBJ2-1	CASSRTLSGAGNEQFF	TGTGCCAGCAGCCGTACTCTTAGCGGGGCGGGCAATGAGCAGTTCTTC
.	TRBD1	TRBV19	TRBJ1-1	CASSNTGGIDEAFF	TGTGCCAGTAGTAACACAGGGGGCATTGATGAAGCTTTCTTT
.	TRBD1	TRBV25-1	TRBJ2-5	CASSTPRTGQETQYF	TGTGCCAGCAGTACCCCCAGGACAGGTCAAGAGACCCAGTACTTC
.	.	TRBV5-1	TRBJ1-1	CASSLAETTNTEAFF	TGCGCCAGCAGCTTAGCGGAGACAACGAACACTGAAGCTTTCTTT
.	.	TRBV6-5	TRBJ2-7	CASSRGDHEQYF	TGTGCCAGCAGCCGCGGGGACCACGAGCAGTACTTC
once	TRBD2	TRBV7-3	TRBJ2-7	CASSKWASGVNYEQYF	TGTGCCAGCAGCAAGTGGGCTAGCGGGGTAAACTACGAGCAGTACTTC
once	.	TRBV9	TRBJ1-6	CASSVDVSGGNSPLHF	TGTGCCAGCAGCGTAGATGTTTCGGGGGGGAATTCACCCCTCCACTTT
.	.	TRBV5-1	TRBJ2-1	CASSVGDSQNEQFF	TGCGCCAGCAGCGTCGGGGACTCTCAAAATGAGCAGTTCTTC
.	.	TRBV2	TRBJ2-5	CASSDGRVVTQYF	TGTGCCAGCAGTGATGGCAGGGTTGTGACCCAGTACTTC
once	.	TRBV5-1	TRBJ2-7	CASSHNHEQYF	TGCGCCAGCAGCCACAACCACGAGCAGTACTTC
.	TRBD2	TRBV13	TRBJ2-3	CASTAGGTTDTQYF	TGTGCCAGCACGGCGGGGGGAACCACAGATACGCAGTATTTT
.	TRBD1	TRBV4-2	TRBJ2-5	CASSQVGQGAETQYF	TGTGCCAGCAGCCAAGTGGGACAGGGGGCGGAGACCCAGTACTTC
.	.	TRBV5-1	TRBJ2-1	CASSDGRTYNEQFF	TGCGCCAGCAGCGACGGGAGAACGTACAATGAGCAGTTCTTC
.	.	TRBV27	TRBJ1-1	CASTPGTPNTEAFF	TGTGCCAGCACCCCCGGGACACCGAACACTGAAGCTTTCTTT
.	TRBD1	TRBV4-1	TRBJ1-2	CASSRIQGAEPYGYTF	TGCGCCAGCAGCCGTATACAGGGGGCCGAGCCGTATGGCTACACCTTC
.	.	TRBV28	TRBJ2-5	CASSFGGLQETQYF	TGTGCCAGCAGTTTTGGGGGACTCCAAGAGACCCAGTACTTC
.	TRBD2	TRBV7-8	TRBJ2-2	CASSIGLAAGELFF	TGTGCCAGCAGCATCGGACTAGCGGCCGGGGAGCTGTTTTTT
.	TRBD1	TRBV18	TRBJ2-4	CASSPGQGSGNIQYF	TGTGCCAGCTCACCGGGACAGGGGTCGGGAAACATTCAGTACTTC
.	.	TRBV12-5	TRBJ1-1	CASGEAAEAFF	TGTGCTAGTGGAGAGGCAGCTGAAGCTTTCTTT
.	.	TRBV2	TRBJ2-1	CASKRGFGDEQFF	TGTGCCAGCAAACGGGGGTTTGGGGATGAGCAGTTCTTC
.	.	TRBV6-1	TRBJ1-6	CASSDIETAYNSPLHF	TGTGCCAGCAGTGATATAGAGACAGCGTATAATTCACCCCTCCACTTT
.	.	TRBV18	TRBJ1-2	CASSPPDSAWGYTF	TGTGCCAGCTCACCTCCAGACAGCGCATGGGGCTACACCTTC
.	.	TRBV5-1	TRBJ2-1	CASSLTGIEIGQFF	TGCGCCAGCAGCTTGACAGGAATCGAGATAGGGCAGTTCTTC
.	TRBD1	TRBV9	TRBJ1-4	CASSVEVGQVNEKLFF	TGTGCCAGCAGCGTAGAGGTGGGACAGGTTAATGAAAAACTGTTTTTT
once	.	TRBV19	TRBJ2-3	CASSMGHGGDTQYF	TGTGCCAGTAGTATGGGGCACGGGGGAGATACGCAGTATTTT
.	TRBD1	TRBV5-1	TRBJ1-2	CASSTGQGAIYGYTF	TGCGCCAGCAGCACCGGACAGGGGGCAATCTATGGCTACACCTTC
.	TRBD1	TRBV2	TRBJ1-1	CASTGQGATEAFF	TGTGCCAGCACCGGACAGGGGGCGACTGAAGCTTTCTTT
.	.	TRBV19	TRBJ1-2	CASSIDRHYGYTF	TGTGCCAGTAGTATTGACAGGCACTATGGCTACACCTTC
.	.	TRBV4-1	TRBJ1-2	CASSPQGGAPANYGYTF	TGCGCCAGCAGCCCTCAGGGAGGGGCTCCAGCGAACTATGGCTACACCTTC
.	.	TRBV11-2	TRBJ2-5	CASSLRWSTQETQYF	TGTGCCAGCAGCTTAAGGTGGAGTACCCAAGAGACCCAGTACTTC
.	TRBD1	TRBV28	TRBJ1-5	CASVLSGTGSNQPQHF	TGTGCCAGCGTCCTTTCCGGGACAGGCAGCAATCAGCCCCAGCATTTT
.	.	TRBV6-1	TRBJ1-5	CASSEVGINQPQHF	TGTGCCAGCAGTGAAGTCGGGATCAATCAGCCCCAGCATTTT
.	.	TRBV28	TRBJ2-1	CASVEGGYNEQFF	TGTGCCAGCGTCGAGGGGGGGTACAATGAGCAGTTCTTC
few	TRBD1	TRBV6-6	TRBJ2-3	CASSRTGTDTQYF	TGTGCCAGCAGTAGGACAGGGACAGATACGCAGTATTTT
.	TRBD1	TRBV9	TRBJ1-1	CASSVAPTGRRTTEAFF	TGTGCCAGCAGCGTCGCGCCGACAGGGCGGCGGACCACTGAAGCTTTCTTT
few	TRBD1	TRBV7-9	TRBJ2-3	CASSRGQGEDTQYF	TGTGCCAGCAGCCGCGGACAGGGGGAAGATACGCAGTATTTT
.	.	TRBV6-1	TRBJ2-5	CASSLDLGAKTQYF	TGTGCCAGCAGTCTGGATCTGGGGGCAAAGACCCAGTACTTC
.	TRBD1	TRBV5-1	TRBJ1-1	CASSIGTGGEAFF	TGCGCCAGCAGCATCGGGACAGGGGGCGAAGCTTTCTTT
.	.	TRBV6-1	TRBJ2-5	CASSATLGLYETQYF	TGTGCCAGCAGTGCAACCCTGGGGCTTTACGAGACCCAGTACTTC